A selection of T cell receptor beta chains follows, all from one sample in a study of blood T cell repertoires in COVID-19. Measured with immunoSEQ multiplex PCR; TCRdb has only the in-frame clones, and not every one. Of roughly 200,000 clones in the sample, approximately 85% were seen once. The sample consisted of peripheral blood. All receptors come from a woman aged 60-75 years with acute or convalescent COVID-19. Both conserved end residues are part of each CDR3. D genes are given only for firm matches. A clone size is listed for some rows: how often the clone was seen (once, few, many), or a class if it is expanded.

J: TRBJ1-2; D: .; V: TRBV5-1; size: .; DNA: TGCGCCAGCAGTCTGGACATAAGCTATGGCTACACCTTC; CDR3: CASSLDISYGYTF
J: TRBJ2-1; D: .; V: TRBV14; size: .; DNA: TGTGCCAGCAGCCAAGAAATCAGGGTCCTGGGGAATGAGCAGTTCTTC; CDR3: CASSQEIRVLGNEQFF
J: TRBJ2-2; D: TRBD1; V: TRBV6-4; size: .; DNA: TGTGCCAGCAGCGAACAGGGGAGCGGGGAGCTGTTTTTT; CDR3: CASSEQGSGELFF
J: TRBJ2-1; D: .; V: TRBV27; size: .; DNA: TGTGCCAGCAGCGTCCAGGGAGCGGGCAATGAGCAGTTCTTC; CDR3: CASSVQGAGNEQFF
J: TRBJ2-7; D: TRBD1; V: TRBV3-1/TRBV3-2; size: .; DNA: TGTGCCAGCAGCCAAGTAGGCAGGGGGCAGTATATCAGGTACGAGCAGTACTTC; CDR3: CASSQVGRGQYIRYEQYF
J: TRBJ2-1; D: .; V: TRBV7-9; size: .; DNA: TGTGCCAGCAGCTCCGGGACTTTCGCAGAGCAGTTCTTC; CDR3: CASSSGTFAEQFF
J: TRBJ2-5; D: .; V: TRBV5-1; size: .; DNA: TGCGCCAGCAGCTTGTCCCCCCGTCAGGGCGCAGAGACCCAGTACTTC; CDR3: CASSLSPRQGAETQYF
J: TRBJ2-7; D: .; V: TRBV28; size: .; DNA: TGTGCCACCCTCTATCGGGCGGGCTACGAGCAGTACTTC; CDR3: CATLYRAGYEQYF
J: TRBJ1-1; D: .; V: TRBV28; size: .; DNA: TGTGCCAGCAGTTTCGCCGGCGGGAGGGCTGAAGCTTTCTTT; CDR3: CASSFAGGRAEAFF
J: TRBJ2-3; D: .; V: TRBV5-1; size: few; DNA: TGCGCCAGCAGCTTGGAGGGGAGGAGCGGTACAGATACGCAGTATTTT; CDR3: CASSLEGRSGTDTQYF
J: TRBJ2-7; D: .; V: TRBV6-5; size: .; DNA: TGTGCCAGCAGTCTAGAATCCTACGAGCAGTACTTC; CDR3: CASSLESYEQYF
J: TRBJ1-5; D: .; V: TRBV28; size: .; DNA: TGTGCCAGCTACTCCGCGGGGAGAAATCAGCCCCAGCATTTT; CDR3: CASYSAGRNQPQHF
J: TRBJ2-7; D: .; V: TRBV6-5; size: .; DNA: TGTGCCAGCAGACCAACTAGCTACGAGCAGTACTTC; CDR3: CASRPTSYEQYF
J: TRBJ2-1; D: TRBD1; V: TRBV10-2; size: .; DNA: TGCGCCAGCAACGACAGGGGGCGAGTGAATGAGCAGTTCTTC; CDR3: CASNDRGRVNEQFF
J: TRBJ2-1; D: .; V: TRBV10-3; size: .; DNA: TGTGCCATCAGTGGCGGGACGGCATCCGGCAATGAGCAGTTCTTC; CDR3: CAISGGTASGNEQFF
J: TRBJ1-5; D: TRBD1; V: TRBV2; size: .; DNA: TGTGCCAGCCGGGGGCAGGGGGTTGGTCAGCCCCAGCATTTT; CDR3: CASRGQGVGQPQHF
J: TRBJ1-5; D: .; V: TRBV28; size: few; DNA: TGTGCCAGCAGTTGGGGCAGTAATCAGCCCCAGCATTTT; CDR3: CASSWGSNQPQHF
J: TRBJ2-2; D: .; V: TRBV18; size: .; DNA: TGTGCCAGCTCACGGGACGGAGGGTACACCGGGGAGCTGTTTTTT; CDR3: CASSRDGGYTGELFF
J: TRBJ1-1; D: TRBD1; V: TRBV2; size: few; DNA: TGTGCCCGAAGGGACAGCTTGTACACTGAAGCTTTCTTT; CDR3: CARRDSLYTEAFF
J: TRBJ2-7; D: .; V: TRBV5-1; size: .; DNA: TGCGCCAGCAGCTTGTGGGCTCAGGGTACCCGCTACGAGCAGTACTTC; CDR3: CASSLWAQGTRYEQYF
J: TRBJ2-5; D: TRBD2; V: TRBV7-6; size: .; DNA: TGTGCCAGCAGCATAGCGGGACTAGCGGGAGCTGAGACCCAGTACTTC; CDR3: CASSIAGLAGAETQYF
J: TRBJ2-3; D: .; V: TRBV11-3; size: .; DNA: TGTGCCAGCAGCCGGAAGGGAGTTAGCACAGATACGCAGTATTTT; CDR3: CASSRKGVSTDTQYF
J: TRBJ1-2; D: .; V: TRBV27; size: .; DNA: TGTGCCAGCAGTTTCGGGGTCCCGACTAACTATGGCTACACCTTC; CDR3: CASSFGVPTNYGYTF
J: TRBJ1-2; D: .; V: TRBV18; size: .; DNA: TGTGCCAGCTCATCGGGACACGAAGGCGGCTACACCTTC; CDR3: CASSSGHEGGYTF
J: TRBJ1-6; D: .; V: TRBV21-1; size: .; DNA: TGTGCCAGCAGCAAATTTACGGGACAGGCGAGGCTAAGGGGCCACTTT; CDR3: CASSKFTGQARLRGHF